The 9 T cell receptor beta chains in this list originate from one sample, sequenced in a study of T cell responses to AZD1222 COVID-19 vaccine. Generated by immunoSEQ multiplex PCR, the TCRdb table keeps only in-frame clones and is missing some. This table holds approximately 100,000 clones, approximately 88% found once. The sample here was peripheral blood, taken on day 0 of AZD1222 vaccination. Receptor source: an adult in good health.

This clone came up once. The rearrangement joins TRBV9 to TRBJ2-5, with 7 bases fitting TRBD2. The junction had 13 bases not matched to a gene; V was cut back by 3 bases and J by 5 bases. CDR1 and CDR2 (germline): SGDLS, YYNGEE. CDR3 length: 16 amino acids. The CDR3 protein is CASSGGTNANGETQYF. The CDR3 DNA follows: TGTGCCAGCAGCGGAGGGACTAACGCTAACGGGGAGACCCAGTACTTC.

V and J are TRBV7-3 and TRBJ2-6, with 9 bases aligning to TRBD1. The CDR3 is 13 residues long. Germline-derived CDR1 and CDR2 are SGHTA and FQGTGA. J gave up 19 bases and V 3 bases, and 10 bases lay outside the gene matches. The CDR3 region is CASSLSGQGLFTF. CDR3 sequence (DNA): TGTGCCAGCAGCTTGTCTGGACAGGGGCTTTTCACTTTC.

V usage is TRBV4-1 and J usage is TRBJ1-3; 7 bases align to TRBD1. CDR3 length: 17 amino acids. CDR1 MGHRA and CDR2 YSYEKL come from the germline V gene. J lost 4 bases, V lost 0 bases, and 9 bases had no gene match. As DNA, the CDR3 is TGCGCCAGCAGCCAAGAAGGTGGTAGGGGGCGAGGAAACACCATATATTTT. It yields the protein CASSQEGGRGRGNTIYF.

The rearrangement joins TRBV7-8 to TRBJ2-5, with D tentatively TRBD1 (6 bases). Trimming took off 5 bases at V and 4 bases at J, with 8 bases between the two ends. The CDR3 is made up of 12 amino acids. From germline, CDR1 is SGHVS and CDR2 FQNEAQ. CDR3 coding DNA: TGTGCCAGCAGCCCACAGGGAGAGACCCAGTACTTC. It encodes CASSPQGETQYF.

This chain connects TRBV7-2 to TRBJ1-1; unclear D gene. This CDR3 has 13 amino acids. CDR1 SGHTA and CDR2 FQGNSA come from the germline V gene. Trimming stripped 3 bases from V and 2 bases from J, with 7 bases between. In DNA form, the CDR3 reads TGTGCCAGCAGCTTTGGCTATAACACTGAAGCTTTCTTT. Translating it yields CASSFGYNTEAFF.

The DNA of the CDR3 is TGTGCCAGCAGCCCGGGACAGACCACCGGGGAGCTGTTTTTT. It translates to CASSPGQTTGELFF. The chain couples TRBV6-4 to TRBJ2-2, with 7 bases that match TRBD1. The CDR3 is made up of 14 amino acids. V lost 6 bases to trimming and J lost 4 bases; unmatched junction nucleotides: 5. CDR1 is MRHNA and CDR2 is SNTAGT in the germline V gene.

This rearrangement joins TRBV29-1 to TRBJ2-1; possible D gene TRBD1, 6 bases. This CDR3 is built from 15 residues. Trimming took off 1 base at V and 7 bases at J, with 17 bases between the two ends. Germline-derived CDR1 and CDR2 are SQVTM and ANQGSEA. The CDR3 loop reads CSVEALGQGRNEQFF. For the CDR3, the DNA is TGCAGCGTTGAAGCGCTAGGGCAGGGGCGGAATGAGCAGTTCTTC.

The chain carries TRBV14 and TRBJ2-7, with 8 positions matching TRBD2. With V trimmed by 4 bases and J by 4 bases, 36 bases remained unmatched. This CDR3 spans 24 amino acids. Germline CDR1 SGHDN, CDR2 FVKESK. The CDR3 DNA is TGTGCCAGCAGCCCCCGTAAAACCGGAGGGCGAATTAGGGAACTAGCGGAAGTTATATACGAGCAGTACTTC. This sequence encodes CASSPRKTGGRIRELAEVIYEQYF.

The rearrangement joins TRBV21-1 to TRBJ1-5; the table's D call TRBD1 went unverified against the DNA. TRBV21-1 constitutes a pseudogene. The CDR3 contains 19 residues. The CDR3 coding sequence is TGTGCCAGCAGCAAAGACCCCAGGGGGGCCCCACGTAGCAATCAGCCCCAGCATTTT. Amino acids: CASSKDPRGAPRSNQPQHF.